Listed below are T cell receptor beta chains from one sample, sequenced in a study of shared clonotypes between healthy human individuals. Sequencing used immunoSEQ multiplex PCR; TCRdb keeps in-frame clones, though not all of them. Of about 1.1 million clones in the sample, 60% to 80% were seen once. Input material: memory CD4+ T cells from PBMCs. Receptors were obtained from a man aged 18 to 35 in good health. Some clones in this sample may be carry-over from other donors' samples. CDR3s include the opening cysteine and the closing phenylalanine or tryptophan. A D gene is named only where the DNA matches it firmly.

>TRBV10-1|TRBJ2-2|TRBD1
CASSRDRGTGELFF
>TRBV30|TRBJ2-5|TRBD1
CAWSSGQGRQETQYF
>TRBV27|TRBJ1-1|NA
CASSLWGGNTEAFF
>TRBV9|TRBJ2-1|NA
CASGVMTVGEQFF
>TRBV28|TRBJ2-1|NA
CASRNAMGALGQFF
>TRBV5-1|TRBJ2-7|TRBD1
CASSLGGTTGPGEQYF
>TRBV20-1|TRBJ2-2|NA
CSAGDLLTF
>TRBV11-3|TRBJ1-1|NA
CASSQGGTNTEAFF
>TRBV18|TRBJ2-3|TRBD1
CASSTFGQESTDTQYF
>TRBV28|TRBJ2-7|NA
CASSPVRQISYEQYF
>TRBV18|TRBJ1-3|TRBD1
CASSPRGQAGGSGNTIYF
>TRBV4-1|TRBJ2-2|NA
CASSHGLIATGELFF
>TRBV5-1|TRBJ1-1|TRBD1
CASSPQTGGNTEAFF
>TRBV15|TRBJ2-7|TRBD2
CATSRDLAGNPYEQYF
>TRBV5-8|TRBJ1-4|NA
CASRQGSFNEKLFF
>TRBV4-2|TRBJ2-1|NA
CASSQEFNGMYNEQFF
>TRBV7-3|TRBJ2-3|TRBD1
CASSLMNRGQDTQYF
>TRBV25-1|TRBJ2-1|TRBD2
CASSDPRTSFGYNEQFF
>TRBV2|TRBJ1-5|NA
CASSEERDQPQHF
>TRBV5-1|TRBJ2-1|NA
CASSLVVFAASNEDEQFF
>TRBV12-1|TRBJ2-1|NA
CASSFPLLAEDNEQFF
>TRBV7-9|TRBJ1-2|TRBD1
CASSLSRDRGHGYTF
>TRBV6-1|TRBJ2-2|TRBD2
CASRMTSGNTGELFF
>TRBV28|TRBJ1-1|NA
CASSLKRGGSTEAFF